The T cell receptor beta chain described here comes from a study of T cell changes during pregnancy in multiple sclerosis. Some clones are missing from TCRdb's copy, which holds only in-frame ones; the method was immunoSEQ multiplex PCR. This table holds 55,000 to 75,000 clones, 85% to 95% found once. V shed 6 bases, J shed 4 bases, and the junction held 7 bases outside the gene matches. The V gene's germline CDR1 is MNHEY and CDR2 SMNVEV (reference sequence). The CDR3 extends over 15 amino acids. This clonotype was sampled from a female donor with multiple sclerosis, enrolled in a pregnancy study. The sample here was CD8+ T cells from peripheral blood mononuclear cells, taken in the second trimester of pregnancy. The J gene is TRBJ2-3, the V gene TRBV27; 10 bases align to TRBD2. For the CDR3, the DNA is TGTGCCAGCAGACCAGCGGGAGGGCCCGCAGATACGCAGTATTTT. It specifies CASRPAGGPADTQYF.